Listed below are T cell receptor beta chains from one sample, sequenced in a study of Ad26.COV2.S vaccination and SARS-CoV-2 variants. Clones were read by immunoSEQ multiplex PCR, and TCRdb kept only the in-frame ones, dropping some. Of about 350,000 clones in the sample, roughly nine tenths were seen once. Sequenced here: peripheral blood, sampled after recovery from COVID-19. Receptors originate from a human donor who had recovered from COVID-19. CDR3s include the opening cysteine and the closing phenylalanine or tryptophan. The order of the fields is V gene, clone size, D gene, J gene, CDR3 DNA, CDR3 protein. D genes are given only for firm matches. Not all rows give a size; the values are once, few, many and, for expanded clones, a class.

>TRBV5-4|NA|NA|TRBJ1-4
TGTGCCAGCAGCTTGGGGAGCGGAAGAACAACTAATGAAAAACTGTTTTTT
CASSLGSGRTTNEKLFF
>TRBV9|NA|TRBD2|TRBJ2-3
TGTGCCAGCAGCACCAGCGGGGGGGTCACAGATACGCAGTATTTT
CASSTSGGVTDTQYF
>TRBV15|NA|NA|TRBJ2-3
TGTGCCACCAGCAGAGACCGGACCAGCACAGATACGCAGTATTTT
CATSRDRTSTDTQYF
>TRBV6-2/TRBV6-3|once|TRBD1|TRBJ2-7
TGTGCCAGCAACCCCCCAGAGACAGGGAGCGACGAGCAGTACTTC
CASNPPETGSDEQYF
>TRBV5-4|NA|NA|TRBJ1-2
TGTGCCAGCAGCCGACCGAGGGGCTTTTATGGCTACACCTTC
CASSRPRGFYGYTF
>TRBV11-2|NA|NA|TRBJ1-5
TGTGCCAGCAGCTTAGATTTTCATCAGCCCCAGCATTTT
CASSLDFHQPQHF
>TRBV6-6|NA|NA|TRBJ1-1
TGTGCCGGACACCCCGGGGGGCCAAGGACTGAAGCTTTCTTT
CAGHPGGPRTEAFF
>TRBV28|NA|NA|TRBJ2-4
TGTGCCAGCAGTCCCCGCAGGGGGGATAAGGTTGATAACATTCAGTACTTC
CASSPRRGDKVDNIQYF
>TRBV6-1|NA|NA|TRBJ1-5
TGTGCCAGCAGTGAAGCATCCGGTGATCAGCCCCAGCATTTT
CASSEASGDQPQHF
>TRBV5-4|NA|NA|TRBJ2-7
TGTGCCAGCAGGATAGGGGGTAAGTCCTCCGAGCAGTACTTC
CASRIGGKSSEQYF
>TRBV3-1/TRBV3-2|NA|NA|TRBJ1-2
TGTGCCAGCAGCCAAGGATCAGAAGGGGGCTACACCTTC
CASSQGSEGGYTF
>TRBV27|NA|NA|TRBJ2-1
TGTGCCAGCAGGCTAGCGCCCCGGGACAATGAGCAGTTCTTC
CASRLAPRDNEQFF
>TRBV5-1|NA|NA|TRBJ1-6
TGCGCCAGCAGCCAAACCGTGTTGGGGGGAAACTCACCCCTCCACTTT
CASSQTVLGGNSPLHF
>TRBV19|NA|NA|TRBJ1-5
TGTGCCAGTAGGGCCCCTGGGGGGGATCAGCCCCAGCATTTT
CASRAPGGDQPQHF
>TRBV5-1|once|NA|TRBJ1-2
TGCGCCAGCTCTGAAACCACAGGGACCACTAACTATGGCTACACCTTC
CASSETTGTTNYGYTF
>TRBV5-1|NA|NA|TRBJ2-3
TGCGCCAGCAGCCCGGACTCTCGGGGAGGCACAGATACGCAGTATTTT
CASSPDSRGGTDTQYF
>TRBV12-3/TRBV12-4|NA|NA|TRBJ1-6
TGTGCCAGCAGATCGGCGAATTCACCCCTCCACTTT
CASRSANSPLHF
>TRBV6-5|NA|NA|TRBJ1-5
TGTGCCAGCAGTTACCGAGGGGAAAATCAGCCCCAGCATTTT
CASSYRGENQPQHF
>TRBV6-2/TRBV6-3|NA|TRBD2|TRBJ2-7
TGTGCCAGCAGCGGGACTACCTACGAGCAGTACTTC
CASSGTTYEQYF
>TRBV6-5|NA|NA|TRBJ1-3
TGTGCCAGCACCGACCAGTGGATCTCTGGAAACACCATATATTTT
CASTDQWISGNTIYF
>TRBV27|NA|NA|TRBJ1-1
TGTGCCAGCAGTTTATACCCCGAAAACACTGAAGCTTTCTTT
CASSLYPENTEAFF
>TRBV27|NA|TRBD1|TRBJ2-6
TGTGCCAGCAGTCCCCGGACAGGGAACTCTGGGGCCAACGTCCTGACTTTC
CASSPRTGNSGANVLTF
>TRBV5-4|NA|TRBD1|TRBJ2-2
TGTGCCAGCAGCCCCCCGGGACAGTTCACCGGGGAGCTGTTTTTT
CASSPPGQFTGELFF